The 6 T cell receptor beta chains given below trace back to one sample, sequenced in a study of T-cell memory formation after mild COVID-19. TCRdb passed the 5' RACE reads through MiXCR, listing each CDR3 protein once. The sample has 150,000 or so distinct CDR3 sequences, approximately 10% seen once. Sample: PBMCs or a T cell subset sorted from them (not recorded which). These receptors were obtained from a man aged 18 to 30 who had mild COVID-19 (a few samples of this study predate the infection). Cell type and time point are not known.

The chain joins TRBV20-1 to TRBJ2-1; 7 bases agree with TRBD2. The J segment lost 4 bases and the V segment lost 5 bases, leaving 2 bases of the junction unmatched. The CDR3 consists of 12 residues. CDR1 DFQATT and CDR2 SNEGSKA come from the germline V gene (reference sequence). In nucleotides, the CDR3 is TGCAGTGCTCAGCGGGGTTACAATGAGCAGTTCTTC. Protein: CSAQRGYNEQFF.

This clonotype was detected ten times or more. The chain couples TRBV29-1 to TRBJ2-2, with 8 bases fitting TRBD1. The V gene end was trimmed by 5 bases and the J gene end by 2 bases; junction bases not matched to a gene: 4. There are 14 residues in the CDR3. CDR1 SQVTM and CDR2 ANQGSEA come from the germline V gene. The CDR3, as DNA: TGCAGCGTTCGGGACAGGCTTAACACCGGGGAGCTGTTTTTT. This gives the protein CSVRDRLNTGELFF.

The sample holds many counts of this clonotype. The V gene is TRBV5-1, the J gene TRBJ2-2; D gene uncertain. This CDR3 has 12 residues. Per the germline V gene, CDR1 is SGHRS and CDR2 is YFSETQ. V gave up 6 bases and J gave up 8 bases, with 11 bases separating them. The CDR3 spells CASTADSGELFF. DNA for the CDR3: TGCGCCAGCACGGCAGACTCGGGGGAGCTGTTTTTT.

The sample holds a few counts of this clonotype. The rearrangement joins TRBV19 to TRBJ1-5; 7 positions match TRBD1. Germline assignment: CDR1 LNHDA and CDR2 SQIVND (reference sequence). With 8 bases clipped from V and 6 bases from J, the junction kept 7 bases outside the gene matches. The CDR3 has 13 residues. This chain's CDR3 is CASSGTASQPQHF. The CDR3 DNA sequence: TGTGCCAGTTCCGGGACAGCTTCTCAGCCCCAGCATTTT.

This clonotype was counted a few times. The chain has TRBV5-1 and TRBJ2-1; 9 bases agree with TRBD2. Germline V CDR1 and CDR2: SGHRS, YFSETQ. J was trimmed by 7 bases and V by 4 bases; bases with no gene match: 9. This CDR3 comprises 15 residues. The CDR3 bases are TGCGCCAGCAGCCCCGTGGGGCTAGCGGGGAATGAGCAGTTCTTC. Protein product: CASSPVGLAGNEQFF.

The V gene is TRBV12-3 or TRBV12-4, the J gene TRBJ2-1; D is tentatively TRBD1 or TRBD2 (5 bases each). Trimming pared 0 bases from V and 10 bases from J, leaving 10 bases between. CDR3 length: 13 amino acids. This CDR3 reads CASSLAGRLEQFF. Here the CDR3 DNA reads TGTGCCAGCAGTTTAGCGGGACGACTAGAGCAGTTCTTC.